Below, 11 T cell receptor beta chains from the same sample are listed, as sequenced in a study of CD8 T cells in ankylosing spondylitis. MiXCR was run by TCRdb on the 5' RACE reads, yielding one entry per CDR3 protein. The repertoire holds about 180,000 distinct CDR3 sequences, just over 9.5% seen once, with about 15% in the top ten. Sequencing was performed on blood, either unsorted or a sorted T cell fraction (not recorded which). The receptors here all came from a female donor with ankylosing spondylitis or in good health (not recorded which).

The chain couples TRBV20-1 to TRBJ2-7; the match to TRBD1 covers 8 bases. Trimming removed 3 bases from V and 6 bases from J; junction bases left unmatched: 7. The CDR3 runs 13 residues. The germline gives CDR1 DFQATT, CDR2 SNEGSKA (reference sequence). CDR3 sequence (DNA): TGCAGTGCTAGGGCTGGACAGGGAAGCGAGCAGTACTTC. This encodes CSARAGQGSEQYF.

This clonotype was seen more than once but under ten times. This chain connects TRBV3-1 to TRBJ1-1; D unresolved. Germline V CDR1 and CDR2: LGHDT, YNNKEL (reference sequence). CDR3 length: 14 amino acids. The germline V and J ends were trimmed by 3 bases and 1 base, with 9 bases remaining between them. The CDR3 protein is CASSQSLGNTEAFF. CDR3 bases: TGTGCCAGCAGCCAGTCCCTCGGGAACACTGAAGCTTTCTTT.

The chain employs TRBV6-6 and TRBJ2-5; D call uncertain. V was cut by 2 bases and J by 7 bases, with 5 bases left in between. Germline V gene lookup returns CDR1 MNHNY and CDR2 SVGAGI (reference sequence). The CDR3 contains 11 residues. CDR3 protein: CASSYTGTQYF. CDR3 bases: TGTGCCAGCAGTTACACCGGGACCCAGTACTTC.

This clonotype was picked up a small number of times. Written as DNA, the CDR3 is TGTGCCAGCAGTTCATTGGACTATGGCTACACCTTC. It codes for CASSSLDYGYTF. V usage is TRBV6-6 and J usage is TRBJ1-2; unclear D gene. CDR3 length: 12 residues. Germline lookup yields CDR1 MNHNY and CDR2 SVGAGI (reference sequence). Trimming stripped 4 bases from V and 3 bases from J, with 6 bases between.

CDR3 residues: CASSLESSGGPQETQYF. CDR3 DNA: TGTGCCAGCAGTTTAGAGTCTAGCGGGGGCCCCCAAGAGACCCAGTACTTC. The chain employs TRBV12-3 or TRBV12-4 and TRBJ2-5, with TRBD2 identical over 10 bases. The CDR3 contains 17 residues. The ends lost 1 base at V and 1 base at J; junction bases unmatched: 6.

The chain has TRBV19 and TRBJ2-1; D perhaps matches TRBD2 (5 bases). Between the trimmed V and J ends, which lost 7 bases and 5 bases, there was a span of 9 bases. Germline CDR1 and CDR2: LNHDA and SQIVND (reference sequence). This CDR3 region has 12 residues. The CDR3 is CASIGENNEQFF. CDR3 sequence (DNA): TGTGCCAGTATCGGGGAGAACAATGAGCAGTTCTTC.

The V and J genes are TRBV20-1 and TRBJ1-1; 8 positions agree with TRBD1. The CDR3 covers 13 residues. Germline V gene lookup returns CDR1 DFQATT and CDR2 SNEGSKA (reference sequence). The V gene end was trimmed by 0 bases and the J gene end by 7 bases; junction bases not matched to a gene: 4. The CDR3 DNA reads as TGCAGTGCTAGAGATGGGGGGACAGGTGAAGCTTTCTTT. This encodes CSARDGGTGEAFF.

CDR3 bases: TGTGCCAGCAGCTTGAGAGCAACAGGGAGGTGGACTGAAGCTTTCTTT. It encodes CASSLRATGRWTEAFF. V and J are TRBV11-2 and TRBJ1-1, with TRBD1 as a possible D gene (6 bases). Germline assignment: CDR1 SGHAT and CDR2 FQNNGV. The CDR3 spans 16 residues. Between the trimmed V and J ends, which lost 3 bases and 5 bases, there was a span of 19 bases.

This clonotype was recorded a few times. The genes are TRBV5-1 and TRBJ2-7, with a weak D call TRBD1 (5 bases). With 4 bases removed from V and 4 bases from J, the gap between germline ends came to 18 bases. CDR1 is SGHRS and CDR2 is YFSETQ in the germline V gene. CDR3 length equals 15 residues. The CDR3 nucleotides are TGCGCCAGCAGCACAGACCGAAGGGGTGCGTACGAGCAGTACTTC. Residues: CASSTDRRGAYEQYF.

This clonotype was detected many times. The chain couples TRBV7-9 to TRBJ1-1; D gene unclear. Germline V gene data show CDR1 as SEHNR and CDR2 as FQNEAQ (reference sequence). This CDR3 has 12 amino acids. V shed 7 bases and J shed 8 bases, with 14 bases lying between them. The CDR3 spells CASTGELAEAFF. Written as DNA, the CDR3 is TGTGCCAGCACAGGCGAATTGGCCGAAGCTTTCTTT.

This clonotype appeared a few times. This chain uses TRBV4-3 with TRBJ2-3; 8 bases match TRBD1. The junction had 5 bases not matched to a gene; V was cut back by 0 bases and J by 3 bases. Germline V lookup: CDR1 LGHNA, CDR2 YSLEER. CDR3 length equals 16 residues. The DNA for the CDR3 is TGCGCCAGCAGCCAAGATACGGGACAGGTGACAGATACGCAGTATTTT. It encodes CASSQDTGQVTDTQYF.